A selection of T cell receptor beta chains follows, all from one sample in a study of T cells after yellow fever vaccination. TCRdb re-called the 5' RACE reads through MiXCR, storing one row per CDR3 protein. The table has some 340,000 distinct CDR3 sequences, 9.5% to 12% seen once. Material: CD4+ T cells sorted from PBMCs, obtained 45 days after the yellow fever booster vaccination. These receptor sequences come from a man between 18 and 35 years old who received the YFV17D yellow fever vaccine. Both conserved end residues are part of each CDR3. The order of the fields is clone size, J gene, D gene, V gene, CDR3 protein, CDR3 DNA. D genes are given only for firm matches. Not every row has a clone size; where given, it reads once, few, many or a size class.

NA	TRBJ1-2	NA	TRBV5-1	CASSSQGNEDGYTF	TGCGCCAGCAGCTCCCAGGGGAACGAGGATGGCTACACCTTC
few	TRBJ1-4	NA	TRBV20-1	CSARDSGGANEKLFF	TGCAGTGCTAGAGATAGCGGAGGGGCTAATGAAAAACTGTTTTTT
few	TRBJ1-1	NA	TRBV6-2/TRBV6-3	CASRKGVTMNTEAFF	TGTGCCAGCAGAAAAGGGGTTACTATGAACACTGAAGCTTTCTTT
NA	TRBJ2-5	NA	TRBV7-9	CASSLRRRILQETQYF	TGTGCCAGCAGCTTAAGGCGTAGGATTCTCCAAGAGACCCAGTACTTC
NA	TRBJ2-7	NA	TRBV5-6	CASNRGAGKTYEQYF	TGTGCCAGCAACCGGGGGGCAGGGAAAACCTACGAGCAGTACTTC
many	TRBJ1-1	NA	TRBV5-1	CASSLAVGGRKTEAFF	TGCGCCAGCAGCTTGGCGGTCGGGGGGAGGAAGACTGAAGCTTTCTTT
many	TRBJ1-5	TRBD1	TRBV6-6	CASSRQGDQPQHF	TGTGCCAGCAGTAGACAGGGGGATCAGCCCCAGCATTTT
few	TRBJ2-3	TRBD2	TRBV10-3	CAISEGGTSGTDTQYF	TGTGCCATCAGTGAGGGGGGGACTAGCGGCACAGATACGCAGTATTTT
few	TRBJ1-4	NA	TRBV14	CASSRTDPEKLFF	TGTGCCAGCAGCCGGACTGATCCTGAAAAACTGTTTTTT
NA	TRBJ1-2	NA	TRBV6-5	CASSYQGLGYGYTF	TGTGCCAGCAGTTACCAGGGGCTCGGCTATGGCTACACCTTC
few	TRBJ2-5	NA	TRBV5-1	CASSWGAFETQYF	TGCGCCAGCAGCTGGGGGGCGTTTGAGACCCAGTACTTC
many	TRBJ2-6	NA	TRBV7-2	CASSLRGPLTF	TGTGCCAGCAGCTTACGAGGGCCCTTGACTTTC
few	TRBJ2-2	TRBD1	TRBV29-1	CSVQGVTGGELFF	TGCAGCGTTCAGGGGGTCACAGGAGGGGAGCTGTTTTTT
NA	TRBJ2-5	TRBD1	TRBV20-1	CSARDRGVGETQYF	TGCAGTGCCCGGGACAGGGGGGTAGGAGAGACCCAGTACTTC
many	TRBJ1-3	NA	TRBV4-3	CASSQDQGTPSGNTIYF	TGCGCCAGCAGCCAAGATCAAGGGACCCCCTCTGGAAACACCATATATTTT
many	TRBJ2-7	TRBD2	TRBV18	CASSPGTSGEYEQYF	TGTGCCAGCTCACCTGGGACTAGCGGGGAATACGAGCAGTACTTC
NA	TRBJ2-5	NA	TRBV5-6	CASSLAPGLGETQYF	TGTGCCAGCAGCTTGGCCCCAGGGCTCGGAGAGACCCAGTACTTC
NA	TRBJ2-2	NA	TRBV19	CASSWGGANTGELFF	TGTGCCAGCTCCTGGGGAGGCGCGAACACCGGGGAGCTGTTTTTT
few	TRBJ2-1	NA	TRBV2	CASSPITGSYNEQFF	TGTGCCAGCAGTCCTATAACGGGTTCCTACAATGAGCAGTTCTTC
few	TRBJ2-4	NA	TRBV2	CASSVGENIQYF	TGTGCCAGCAGTGTAGGGGAAAACATTCAGTACTTC
NA	TRBJ2-3	TRBD2	TRBV24-1	CATSDERGGTDTQYF	TGTGCCACCAGTGATGAGCGGGGGGGCACAGATACGCAGTATTTT
NA	TRBJ1-6	TRBD1	TRBV6-2/TRBV6-3	CASSSRDSSSYNSPLHF	TGTGCCAGCAGTTCCAGGGACAGCAGCTCCTATAATTCACCCCTCCACTTT
NA	TRBJ1-3	TRBD1	TRBV5-4	CASTATGGPTSGNTIYF	TGTGCCAGCACAGCGACAGGGGGCCCGACCTCTGGAAACACCATATATTTT
many	TRBJ1-1	TRBD1	TRBV15	CATSPLTGVNTEAFF	TGTGCCACCAGCCCCCTGACAGGGGTCAACACTGAAGCTTTCTTT
many	TRBJ2-7	TRBD2	TRBV12-3/TRBV12-4	CASSRTSGGYEQYF	TGTGCCAGCAGTCGGACTAGCGGGGGCTACGAGCAGTACTTC
few	TRBJ2-3	TRBD2	TRBV5-1	CASSMGLARDTQYF	TGCGCCAGCAGCATGGGACTAGCGAGGGATACGCAGTATTTT
few	TRBJ1-5	NA	TRBV30	CAWSVATMRQPQHF	TGTGCCTGGAGTGTGGCTACGATGAGGCAGCCCCAGCATTTT
NA	TRBJ1-6	NA	TRBV30	CAWSVQEATPLHF	TGTGCCTGGAGTGTACAGGAGGCGACACCCCTCCACTTT
NA	TRBJ1-2	TRBD1	TRBV27	CASSWDRGSLGYTF	TGTGCCAGCAGTTGGGACAGGGGCTCTTTGGGCTACACCTTC
few	TRBJ2-5	NA	TRBV6-6	CASSYPTDGQETQYF	TGTGCCAGCAGTTACCCCACCGATGGCCAAGAGACCCAGTACTTC
many	TRBJ1-5	TRBD1	TRBV29-1	CSVGQGQSNQPQHF	TGCAGCGTTGGACAGGGGCAATCCAATCAGCCCCAGCATTTT
NA	TRBJ1-5	NA	TRBV3-1	CASSQSGINQPQHF	TGTGCCAGCAGCCAATCAGGGATCAATCAGCCCCAGCATTTT
NA	TRBJ1-2	NA	TRBV25-1	CASSERRMGPRGYTF	TGTGCCAGCAGTGAAAGGCGGATGGGGCCGAGGGGCTACACCTTC
NA	TRBJ2-3	TRBD1	TRBV5-1	CASSLDRADTDTQYF	TGCGCCAGCAGCCTGGACAGGGCAGACACAGATACGCAGTATTTT
many	TRBJ2-7	NA	TRBV20-1	CSARVPYEQYF	TGCAGTGCTAGAGTCCCCTACGAGCAGTACTTC
NA	TRBJ1-2	NA	TRBV4-2	CASSQDKTEVNYGYTF	TGTGCCAGCAGCCAAGATAAGACAGAGGTCAACTATGGCTACACCTTC
few	TRBJ2-2	TRBD1	TRBV12-3/TRBV12-4	CASSLGTGDTGELFF	TGTGCCAGCAGTTTAGGGACAGGGGATACCGGGGAGCTGTTTTTT
NA	TRBJ2-4	NA	TRBV20-1	CSASGGGAKNIQYF	TGCAGTGCTAGTGGAGGGGGGGCCAAAAACATTCAGTACTTC
many	TRBJ1-6	NA	TRBV2	CASNKGVDSPLHF	TGTGCCAGCAATAAGGGGGTCGATTCACCCCTCCACTTT
few	TRBJ2-5	NA	TRBV4-3	CASSQDTGTSETQYF	TGCGCCAGCAGCCAAGATACAGGGACTTCAGAGACCCAGTACTTC
NA	TRBJ2-1	TRBD2	TRBV4-2	CASSPYLAGSDNEQFF	TGTGCCAGCAGCCCTTATCTAGCGGGTTCAGACAATGAGCAGTTCTTC
NA	TRBJ2-1	NA	TRBV7-6	CASSFPGAEQFF	TGTGCCAGCAGCTTCCCAGGGGCTGAGCAGTTCTTC
few	TRBJ2-1	NA	TRBV7-9	CASSLARALNNEQFF	TGTGCCAGCAGCTTAGCGAGGGCCCTCAACAATGAGCAGTTCTTC
many	TRBJ2-3	NA	TRBV5-1	CASMVAVSTDTQYF	TGCGCCAGCATGGTGGCGGTTAGCACAGATACGCAGTATTTT
few	TRBJ2-4	NA	TRBV6-1	CASSDGHLAKNIQYF	TGTGCCAGCAGTGACGGCCACTTAGCCAAAAACATTCAGTACTTC
few	TRBJ2-1	NA	TRBV20-1	CSARDPRGDEQFF	TGCAGTGCTAGAGATCCTCGGGGCGATGAGCAGTTCTTC
few	TRBJ1-1	NA	TRBV29-1	CSAGGHWNTEAFF	TGCAGCGCCGGGGGACACTGGAACACTGAAGCTTTCTTT
many	TRBJ2-1	TRBD2	TRBV6-2/TRBV6-3	CASSYPSSGAYNEQFF	TGTGCCAGCAGTTACCCTTCGAGCGGGGCCTACAATGAGCAGTTCTTC
few	TRBJ2-2	TRBD1	TRBV4-3	CASSPRPGTGGRTGELFF	TGCGCCAGCAGCCCAAGACCCGGCACAGGGGGCAGGACCGGGGAGCTGTTTTTT
NA	TRBJ1-6	TRBD1	TRBV7-2	CASSLFQGATTPLHF	TGTGCCAGCAGCTTATTTCAGGGGGCAACGACACCCCTCCACTTT
many	TRBJ2-5	TRBD1	TRBV4-1	CASSFGQGEETQYF	TGCGCCAGCAGCTTCGGACAGGGAGAAGAGACCCAGTACTTC
many	TRBJ1-2	TRBD1	TRBV6-6	CASSYRQGDYNYGYTF	TGTGCCAGCAGTTACAGGCAGGGGGATTATAACTATGGCTACACCTTC
few	TRBJ1-5	NA	TRBV6-1	CASSEPGNQPQHF	TGTGCCAGCAGTGAGCCGGGGAATCAGCCCCAGCATTTT